A single TCR beta chain is shown here with its context. The data were taken from a study of regulatory T cells in long-lasting Graves disease. Specified time point: newly diagnosed GD, antithyroid drugs for less than 3 months. The TCR library was made from RNA that had been extracted from PBMCs in TRIzol. Peripheral blood, at 7.5 to 9 milliliters, went into EDTA tubes. To make TCR beta libraries, researchers used iRepertoire HTBI primers and Arm-PCR of CDR3 regions. TCRdb re-called the multiplex PCR reads through MiXCR, storing one row per CDR3 protein. The sample includes almost 450,000 distinct CDR3 sequences, 16% of them seen just once. This sample also appeared in a second study, on T cells in Graves' hyperthyroidism and ophthalmopathy. That study reports: Using the HTBI primer set, a first-round RT-PCR was run on the TCR CDR3. Blood also contained most expanded thyroid clonotypes above 0.001.

The source material was peripheral blood mononuclear cells (PBMCs), sampled at new diagnosis, from a patient treated with antithyroid drugs. The receptor was isolated from a woman in her thirties with Graves disease.

The CDR3 region has the DNA TGCAGCGTCATACTGACTAGAGACAACTCCCAAGAGACCCAGTACTTC. Residues: CSVILTRDNSQETQYF. V gene TRBV29-1 combines with J gene TRBJ2-5, with D perhaps matching TRBD2 (6 bases). The CDR3 loop spans 16 amino acids. CDR1 SQVTM and CDR2 ANQGSEA come from the germline V gene. Trimming cost V 6 bases and J 1 base, with 21 bases left between them. Based on the CDR3 plus reference TRBV29-1 and TRBJ2-5, the full variable domain is SAVISQKPSRDICQRGTSLTIQCQVDSQVTMMFWYRQQPGQSLTLIATANQGSEATYESGFVIDKFPISRPNLTFSTLTVSNMSPEDSSIYLCSVILTRDNSQETQYFGPGTRLLVL.